A single sample is the source of the 18 T cell receptor beta chains below, sequenced in a study of cytomegalovirus exposure and HLA in healthy donors. The PCR employed 60 Vbeta primers together with 13 Jbeta primers. Produced via immunoSEQ multiplex PCR; TCRdb's table is partial and in-frame only. The data show 150,000 to 200,000 clones, with more than 75% seen just once and more than 0.2% held by the top ten. The sequenced material came from PBMCs. Receptors originate from a girl less than two years old in good health and CMV-seronegative.

This chain uses TRBV19 with TRBJ1-6; unclear D gene. Trimming cost V 4 bases and J 3 bases, with 10 bases left between them. The length of the CDR3 is 15 residues. Germline loops: CDR1 LNHDA, CDR2 SQIVND (reference sequence). The CDR3 spells CASSRGGSYNSPLHF. Written as DNA, the CDR3 is TGTGCCAGTAGTAGAGGAGGAAGCTATAATTCACCCCTCCACTTT.

V usage is TRBV7-4 and J usage is TRBJ1-6; 10 nucleotides match TRBD1. The CDR3 is made up of 16 amino acids. The trim removed 5 bases at V and 10 bases at J, leaving 11 bases unmatched. Germline V lookup: CDR1 SGHVT, CDR2 SQSDAQ. Here the CDR3 reads CASSLGQGVLGSPLHF. CDR3 nucleotide sequence: TGTGCCAGCAGCCTCGGACAGGGGGTTTTAGGATCACCCCTCCACTTT. The full variable domain, in which reference TRBV7-4 and TRBJ1-6 provide the parts outside the CDR3, is GAGVSQSPRYKVAKRGRDVALRCDSISGHVTLYWYRQTLGQGSEVLTYSQSDAQRDKSGRPSGRFSAERPERSVSTLKIQRTEQGDSAVYLCASSLGQGVLGSPLHFGNGTRLTVT.

The chain has TRBV29-1 and TRBJ1-2, with D hard to call. This CDR3 spans 13 amino acids. V lost 4 bases, J lost 4 bases, and 13 bases lay in between. Germline V gene lookup returns CDR1 SQVTM and CDR2 ANQGSEA. CDR3 sequence (DNA): TGCAGCGTTGGCGGGATTCAAGGCTATGGCTACACCTTC. It yields the protein CSVGGIQGYGYTF.

As DNA, the CDR3 is TGTGCCAGCGCGAGGCTCCCCCATTTGAAGCAAGAGACCCAGTACTTC. Translated: CASARLPHLKQETQYF. This rearrangement joins TRBV5-4 to TRBJ2-5; no definite D call. CDR1 and CDR2 (germline): SGHNT, YYREEE (reference sequence). V lost 7 bases and J lost 2, with 21 bases in between. The CDR3 has 16 amino acids. The whole variable domain, filled in from reference TRBV5-4 and TRBJ2-5, reads ETGVTQSPTHLIKTRGQQVTLRCSSQSGHNTVSWYQQALGQGPQFIFQYYREEENGRGNFPPRFSGLQFPNYSSELNVNALELDDSALYLCASARLPHLKQETQYFGPGTRLLVL.

The genes are TRBV11-2 and TRBJ2-7, with 8 bases that match TRBD1. Per germline, CDR1 SGHAT and CDR2 FQNNGV. The junction had 5 bases not matched to a gene; V was cut back by 2 bases and J by 5 bases. The CDR3 has 14 amino acids. The CDR3 reads CASSLRGRGHEQYF. The CDR3 bases are TGTGCCAGCAGCTTAAGGGGCAGGGGGCACGAGCAGTACTTC.

CDR3 nucleotide sequence: TGTGCCAGCAGCGGAGGGGGGGGAGCCTACGAGCAGTACTTC. Translated: CASSGGGGAYEQYF. The rearrangement links TRBV9 to TRBJ2-7, with TRBD2 as a possible D gene (7 bases). The CDR3 sequence is 14 residues long. CDR1 SGDLS and CDR2 YYNGEE come from the germline V gene. V was shortened by 3 bases and J by 2 bases, with 12 bases between the two germline ends. Supplemented by reference TRBV9 and TRBJ2-7, the full variable domain reads DSGVTQTPKHLITATGQRVTLRCSPRSGDLSVYWYQQSLDQGLQFLIQYYNGEERAKGNILERFSAQQFPDLHSELNLSSLELGDSALYFCASSGGGGAYEQYFGPGTRLTVT.

This clone was found once. The rearrangement links TRBV6-1 to TRBJ1-1; a weak D match, TRBD1 (5 bases). From germline, CDR1 is MNHNS and CDR2 SASEGT. V was trimmed by 7 bases and J by 3 bases, leaving 12 bases between them. This CDR3 spans 13 amino acids. The CDR3 spells CASTYPGDTEAFF. The CDR3 DNA reads TGTGCCAGCACTTATCCGGGGGACACTGAAGCTTTCTTT.

This chain joins TRBV4-1 and TRBJ1-1, with a weak D call TRBD1 (6 bases). Trimming left V 3 bases short and J 5 bases short, with 16 bases between. This CDR3 spans 15 amino acids. Germline-derived CDR1 and CDR2 are MGHRA and YSYEKL. CDR3 coding DNA: TGCGCCAGCAGCCATCCCCAGGGGCGAGAGACTGAAGCTTTCTTT. Protein sequence: CASSHPQGRETEAFF.

Only a few counts were recorded for this clone. The chain couples TRBV6-6 to TRBJ2-7, with no clear D. Germline V gene data show CDR1 as MNHNY and CDR2 as SVGAGI (reference sequence). The CDR3 totals 14 residues. V was pared by 6 bases and J by 3 bases, with 15 bases between. CDR3 nucleotides: TGTGCCAGCAGCTATACCGACTGGCTCTACGAGCAGTACTTC. Translated, it gives CASSYTDWLYEQYF.

J is TRBJ2-1 and V is TRBV27; 9 bases are a match to TRBD2. The V segment lost 5 bases and the J segment 10 bases; nucleotides outside the gene matches: 15. Germline V gene data show CDR1 as MNHEY and CDR2 as SMNVEV (reference sequence). The CDR3 is 16 residues long. CDR3 nucleotides: TGTGCCAGCAGTCCCATTTCTCGCGGGGGGGCCGAGGAGCAGTTCTTC. Protein product: CASSPISRGGAEEQFF.

This chain uses TRBV7-2 with TRBJ2-1; 9 bases fit TRBD2. With 4 bases clipped from V and 7 bases from J, the junction kept 11 bases outside the gene matches. The CDR3 is 16 residues long. Per the germline V gene, CDR1 is SGHTA and CDR2 is FQGNSA. DNA for the CDR3: TGTGCCAGCAGCTCCAAGGCGGGGGGGCTTGGAAATGAGCAGTTCTTC. It codes for CASSSKAGGLGNEQFF.

The chain couples TRBV4-1 to TRBJ2-1; TRBD2 aligns across 9 bases. CDR1 is MGHRA, CDR2 YSYEKL, per germline. V lost 4 bases, J lost 0 bases, and 22 bases stayed unmatched. CDR3 length: 22 amino acids. CDR3 residues: CASSRRPLSGGITTSSYNEQFF. The CDR3 DNA sequence: TGCGCCAGCAGCCGACGGCCTCTCAGCGGGGGGATAACAACGAGCTCCTACAATGAGCAGTTCTTC.

The rearrangement links TRBV4-1 to TRBJ2-5, with 7 bases fitting TRBD2. The CDR3 is made up of 16 amino acids. Germline CDR1 reads MGHRA; CDR2 reads YSYEKL. J was trimmed by 5 bases and V by 1 base; bases with no gene match: 10. The CDR3, as DNA: TGCGCCAGCAGCCAAGGTGCCTTACGGGAGGCTGAGACCCAGTACTTC. It yields the protein CASSQGALREAETQYF.

This clone appeared a few times. The rearrangement uses TRBV4-1 and TRBJ2-7, with 7 nucleotides matching TRBD2. Trimming at V came to 2 bases and at J to 3 bases, leaving 7 bases not matched to a gene. Germline V gives CDR1 MGHRA, CDR2 YSYEKL. The CDR3 has 15 residues. CDR3: CASSQSGDYNYEQYF. CDR3 nucleotide sequence: TGCGCCAGCAGCCAATCGGGGGACTATAACTACGAGCAGTACTTC.

This chain joins TRBV7-8 and TRBJ2-7; 10 positions agree with TRBD2. The junction had 2 bases not matched to a gene; V was cut back by 2 bases and J by 1 base. This CDR3 is built from 15 residues. Germline loops: CDR1 SGHVS, CDR2 FQNEAQ. This chain's CDR3 is CASSLSGGASYEQYF. Written as DNA, the CDR3 is TGTGCCAGCAGCTTAAGCGGGGGGGCATCCTACGAGCAGTACTTC.

To note about this clone: Other DNA sequences within the sample encode an identical CDR3. The gene calls are TRBV7-3 and TRBJ1-2; 9 bases are a match to TRBD1. The J segment lost 4 bases and the V segment lost 3 bases, leaving 0 bases of the junction unmatched. The CDR3 covers 13 residues. Germline-derived CDR1 and CDR2 are SGHTA and FQGTGA. CDR3 residues: CASSLTGGYGYTF. DNA for the CDR3: TGTGCCAGCAGCTTGACAGGGGGCTATGGCTACACCTTC.

The rearrangement joins TRBV15 to TRBJ2-1; D gene unclear. Germline assignment: CDR1 LNHNV and CDR2 YYDKDF (reference sequence). V dropped 0 bases and J dropped 7 bases, with 10 bases sitting between them. The CDR3 runs 14 residues. The CDR3 region has the DNA TGTGCCACCAGCAGAGACGCAGTCGAAAATGAGCAGTTCTTC. Translated, it gives CATSRDAVENEQFF. The full variable domain, in which reference TRBV15 and TRBJ2-1 provide the parts outside the CDR3, is DAMVIQNPRYQVTQFGKPVTLSCSQTLNHNVMYWYQQKSSQAPKLLFHYYDKDFNNEADTPDNFQSRRPNTSFCFLDIRSPGLGDTAMYLCATSRDAVENEQFFGPGTRLTVL.

The CDR3 DNA reads TGTGCCAGCAGCTGGATTCTTACTAGCGGGAATCCCCCTTACCTCACAGATACGCAGTATTTT. As protein: CASSWILTSGNPPYLTDTQYF. The genes are TRBV7-3 and TRBJ2-3; 10 bases are shared with TRBD2. Trimming removed 4 bases from V and 2 bases from J; junction bases left unmatched: 21. The CDR3 extends over 21 amino acids. CDR1 is SGHTA, CDR2 FQGTGA, per germline.